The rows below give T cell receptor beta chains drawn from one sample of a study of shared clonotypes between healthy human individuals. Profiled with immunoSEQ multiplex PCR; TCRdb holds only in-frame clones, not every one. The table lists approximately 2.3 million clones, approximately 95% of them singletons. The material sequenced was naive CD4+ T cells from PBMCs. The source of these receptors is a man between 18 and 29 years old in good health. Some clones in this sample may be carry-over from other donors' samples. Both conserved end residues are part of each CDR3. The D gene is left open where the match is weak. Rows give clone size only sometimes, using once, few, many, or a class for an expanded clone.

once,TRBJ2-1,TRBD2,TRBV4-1,CASSQNGLAANYNEQFF,TGCGCCAGCAGCCAAAATGGACTAGCGGCAAACTACAATGAGCAGTTCTTC
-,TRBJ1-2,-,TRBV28,CASSFAGGDGYTF,TGTGCCAGCAGTTTTGCTGGAGGGGATGGCTACACCTTC
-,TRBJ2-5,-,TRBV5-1,CASSPGGYLNQETQYF,TGCGCCAGCAGCCCCGGCGGCTACCTAAACCAAGAGACCCAGTACTTC
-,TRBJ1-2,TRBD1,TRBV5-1,CASSLGPTGNYGYTF,TGCGCCAGCAGCTTGGGCCCGACAGGGAACTATGGCTACACCTTC
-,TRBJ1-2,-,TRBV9,CASSEAPSRGYGYTF,TGTGCCAGCAGCGAGGCCCCTTCGAGGGGCTATGGCTACACCTTC
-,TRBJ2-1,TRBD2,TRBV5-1,CASSLGREYNEQFF,TGCGCCAGCAGCTTAGGGAGGGAATACAATGAGCAGTTCTTC
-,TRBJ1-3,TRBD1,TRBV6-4,CATQTRGDNSGNTIYF,TGTGCCACACAGACCAGGGGGGATAACTCTGGAAACACCATATATTTT
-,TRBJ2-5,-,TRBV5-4,CASSLFGGTRGETQYF,TGTGCCAGCAGCTTATTTGGCGGTACCCGGGGAGAGACCCAGTACTTC
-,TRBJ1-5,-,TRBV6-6,CASSYSDQPQHF,TGTGCCAGCAGTTATTCTGATCAGCCCCAGCATTTT
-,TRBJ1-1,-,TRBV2,CASSPHREEAFF,TGTGCCAGCAGTCCACACCGGGAGGAAGCTTTCTTT
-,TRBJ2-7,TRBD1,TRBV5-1,CASSPTGTGRPYEQYF,TGCGCCAGCAGCCCAACCGGGACAGGGCGGCCTTACGAGCAGTACTTC
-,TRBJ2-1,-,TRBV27,CASSLTGYYNEQFF,TGTGCCAGCAGTCTCACAGGGTACTACAATGAGCAGTTCTTC
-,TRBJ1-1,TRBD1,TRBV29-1,CSVGQGATEAFF,TGCAGCGTTGGACAGGGGGCGACTGAAGCTTTCTTT
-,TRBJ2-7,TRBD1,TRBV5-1,CASRPGTAYEQYF,TGCGCCAGCAGACCCGGGACAGCCTACGAGCAGTACTTC
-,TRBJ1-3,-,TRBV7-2,CASSSDTTGNTIYF,TGTGCCAGCAGCTCGGACACGACTGGAAACACCATATATTTT
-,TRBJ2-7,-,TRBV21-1,CASSRGVGLDPSYEQYF,TGTGCCAGCAGCCGGGGAGTGGGGCTGGACCCGTCCTACGAGCAGTACTTC
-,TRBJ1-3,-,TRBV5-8,CASSLSILGNTIYF,TGTGCCAGCAGCTTGTCTATCCTTGGAAACACCATATATTTT
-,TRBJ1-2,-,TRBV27,CASSSGQSSNYGYTF,TGTGCCAGCAGTTCCGGACAGAGTTCTAACTATGGCTACACCTTC
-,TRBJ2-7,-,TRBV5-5,CASSLAPRGLEQYF,TGTGCCAGCAGCTTAGCCCCCAGAGGGCTCGAGCAGTACTTC
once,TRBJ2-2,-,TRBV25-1,CASSLGRDRTLPGELFF,TGTGCCAGCAGCTTAGGCAGGGACCGCACCCTTCCCGGGGAGCTGTTTTTT
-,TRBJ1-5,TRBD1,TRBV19,CASSWRQGAGGQPQHF,TGTGCCAGTAGTTGGCGACAGGGGGCGGGAGGACAGCCCCAGCATTTT
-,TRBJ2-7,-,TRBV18,CASSPQKYEQYF,TGTGCCAGCTCACCGCAAAAATACGAGCAGTACTTC
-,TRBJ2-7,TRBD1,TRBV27,CASSPLKTGESYEQYF,TGTGCCAGCAGTCCATTAAAAACAGGGGAATCCTACGAGCAGTACTTC
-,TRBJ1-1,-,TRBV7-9,CASSPRLGENTEAFF,TGTGCCAGCAGCCCACGATTGGGGGAAAACACTGAAGCTTTCTTT
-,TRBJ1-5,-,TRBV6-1,CATVGSLSNQPQHF,TGTGCCACCGTGGGGTCGTTGAGCAATCAGCCCCAGCATTTT
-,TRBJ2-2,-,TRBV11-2,CAGERANTGELFF,TGTGCCGGGGAGCGGGCTAACACCGGGGAGCTGTTTTTT
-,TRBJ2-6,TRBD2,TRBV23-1,CASSLYGTSGCSGANVLTF,TGCGCCAGCAGTCTCTACGGGACTAGCGGATGCTCTGGGGCCAACGTCCTGACTTTC
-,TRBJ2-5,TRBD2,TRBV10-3,CAIRLAGQETQYF,TGTGCCATCAGGCTAGCGGGCCAAGAGACCCAGTACTTC
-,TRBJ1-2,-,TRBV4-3,CASSSRTYDYGYTF,TGCGCCAGCAGCTCCCGGACGTACGACTATGGCTACACCTTC
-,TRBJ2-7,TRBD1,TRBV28,CASRTGRTGENSEQYF,TGTGCCAGCAGAACAGGACGGACAGGGGAAAATTCCGAGCAGTACTTC
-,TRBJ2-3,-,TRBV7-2,CASSLLRGTTDTQYF,TGTGCCAGCAGCTTACTTCGGGGGACCACAGATACGCAGTATTTT
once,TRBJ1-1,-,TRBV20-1,CSALGDTEAFF,TGCAGTGCCCTGGGGGACACAGAAGCTTTCTTT
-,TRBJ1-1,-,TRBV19,CASRSIPGGTEAFF,TGTGCCAGTAGATCCATTCCCGGAGGCACTGAAGCTTTCTTT
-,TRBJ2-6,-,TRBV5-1,CASSPDLAGANVLTF,TGCGCCAGCAGCCCCGACCTCGCTGGGGCCAACGTCCTGACTTTC
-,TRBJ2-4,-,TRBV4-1,CASSQGGREFPKNIQYF,TGCGCCAGCAGCCAAGGAGGACGGGAGTTCCCAAAAAACATTCAGTACTTC
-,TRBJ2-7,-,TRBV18,CASSPYPNYEQYF,TGTGCCAGCTCACCCTACCCCAACTACGAGCAGTACTTC
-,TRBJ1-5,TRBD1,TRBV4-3,CASSQTDRGQPQHF,TGCGCCAGCAGCCAAACCGACAGGGGTCAGCCCCAGCATTTT
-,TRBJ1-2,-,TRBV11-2,CASSRVDSYGYTF,TGTGCCAGCAGTAGGGTAGACAGCTATGGCTACACCTTC
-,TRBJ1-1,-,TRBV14,CASKKGRSAYTEAFF,TGTGCCAGCAAGAAAGGACGGTCCGCGTACACTGAAGCTTTCTTT
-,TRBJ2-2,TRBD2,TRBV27,CASSSRDRDTSGRVRELFF,TGTGCCAGCAGTTCCCGGGACAGGGATACTAGCGGGAGGGTTAGGGAGCTGTTTTTT
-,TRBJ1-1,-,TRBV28,CASSARPTEAFF,TGTGCCAGCAGTGCCCGTCCCACTGAAGCTTTCTTT
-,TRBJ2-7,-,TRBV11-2,CASSLEWGYEQYF,TGTGCCAGCAGCTTAGAGTGGGGCTACGAGCAGTACTTC
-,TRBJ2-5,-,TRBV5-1,CASSPAVGETQYF,TGCGCCAGCAGCCCGGCCGTGGGGGAGACCCAGTACTTC
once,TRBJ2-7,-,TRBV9,CASSPGLFYEQYF,TGTGCCAGCAGCCCCGGACTCTTCTACGAGCAGTACTTC
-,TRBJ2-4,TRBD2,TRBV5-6,CASSLGGGRQHIQYF,TGTGCCAGCAGCTTGGGGGGCGGGAGACAGCACATTCAGTACTTC
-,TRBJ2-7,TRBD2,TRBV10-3,CASNSGRALDHEQYF,TGTGCCAGTAATAGCGGGAGAGCCCTAGATCACGAGCAGTACTTC
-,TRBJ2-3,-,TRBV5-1,CASSFAGPSTDTQYF,TGCGCCAGCAGCTTTGCCGGACCCAGCACAGATACGCAGTATTTT
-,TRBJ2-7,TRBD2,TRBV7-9,CASAENAAGTYEQYF,TGTGCCAGCGCTGAGAATGCAGCGGGAACCTACGAGCAGTACTTC
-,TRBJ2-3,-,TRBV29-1,CSVKEAGTDTQYF,TGCAGCGTCAAAGAGGCAGGGACAGATACGCAGTATTTT
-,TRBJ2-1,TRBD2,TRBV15,CATSRLAGGLYEQFF,TGTGCCACCAGCCGACTAGCGGGAGGGTTGTATGAGCAGTTCTTC
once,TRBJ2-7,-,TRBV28,CASVGLIGPGEQYF,TGTGCCAGCGTAGGACTAATCGGCCCCGGCGAGCAGTACTTC